The TCR beta chain described here comes from a study of cytomegalovirus exposure and HLA in healthy donors. Study as a whole: The approximately 110 validation repertoires, a later analysis reported, used the same platform as the roughly 660 repertoires from the first cohort.

The study's findings and limits: Most TCR sequences were rare, but some public TCRs occurred in many donors. Altogether, 160 or so TCR beta chains were recorded as cytomegalovirus-associated. For cytomegalovirus status, the classifier reportedly gave diagnoses with high specificity and sensitivity.

A note on this clone: Its antigen remains unidentified.

Trimming removed 2 bases from V and 1 base from J, with 12 bases in between. The CDR3 totals 16 residues. From germline, CDR1 is MDHEN and CDR2 SYDVKM. Produced via immunoSEQ multiplex PCR; TCRdb's table is partial and in-frame only. The sample includes over 100,000 clones, 85% to 90% of them seen just once. This clonotype originated in a woman between 18 and 30 years old in good health and CMV-seropositive. Sequencing was done on a sample of PBMCs. The chain carries TRBV28 and TRBJ1-5; a possible D gene is TRBD1 (5 bases). The chain's CDR3 is CASSLLSRVSNQPQHF. The CDR3 nucleotides are TGTGCCAGCAGTTTACTCTCCAGGGTCAGCAATCAGCCCCAGCATTTT.